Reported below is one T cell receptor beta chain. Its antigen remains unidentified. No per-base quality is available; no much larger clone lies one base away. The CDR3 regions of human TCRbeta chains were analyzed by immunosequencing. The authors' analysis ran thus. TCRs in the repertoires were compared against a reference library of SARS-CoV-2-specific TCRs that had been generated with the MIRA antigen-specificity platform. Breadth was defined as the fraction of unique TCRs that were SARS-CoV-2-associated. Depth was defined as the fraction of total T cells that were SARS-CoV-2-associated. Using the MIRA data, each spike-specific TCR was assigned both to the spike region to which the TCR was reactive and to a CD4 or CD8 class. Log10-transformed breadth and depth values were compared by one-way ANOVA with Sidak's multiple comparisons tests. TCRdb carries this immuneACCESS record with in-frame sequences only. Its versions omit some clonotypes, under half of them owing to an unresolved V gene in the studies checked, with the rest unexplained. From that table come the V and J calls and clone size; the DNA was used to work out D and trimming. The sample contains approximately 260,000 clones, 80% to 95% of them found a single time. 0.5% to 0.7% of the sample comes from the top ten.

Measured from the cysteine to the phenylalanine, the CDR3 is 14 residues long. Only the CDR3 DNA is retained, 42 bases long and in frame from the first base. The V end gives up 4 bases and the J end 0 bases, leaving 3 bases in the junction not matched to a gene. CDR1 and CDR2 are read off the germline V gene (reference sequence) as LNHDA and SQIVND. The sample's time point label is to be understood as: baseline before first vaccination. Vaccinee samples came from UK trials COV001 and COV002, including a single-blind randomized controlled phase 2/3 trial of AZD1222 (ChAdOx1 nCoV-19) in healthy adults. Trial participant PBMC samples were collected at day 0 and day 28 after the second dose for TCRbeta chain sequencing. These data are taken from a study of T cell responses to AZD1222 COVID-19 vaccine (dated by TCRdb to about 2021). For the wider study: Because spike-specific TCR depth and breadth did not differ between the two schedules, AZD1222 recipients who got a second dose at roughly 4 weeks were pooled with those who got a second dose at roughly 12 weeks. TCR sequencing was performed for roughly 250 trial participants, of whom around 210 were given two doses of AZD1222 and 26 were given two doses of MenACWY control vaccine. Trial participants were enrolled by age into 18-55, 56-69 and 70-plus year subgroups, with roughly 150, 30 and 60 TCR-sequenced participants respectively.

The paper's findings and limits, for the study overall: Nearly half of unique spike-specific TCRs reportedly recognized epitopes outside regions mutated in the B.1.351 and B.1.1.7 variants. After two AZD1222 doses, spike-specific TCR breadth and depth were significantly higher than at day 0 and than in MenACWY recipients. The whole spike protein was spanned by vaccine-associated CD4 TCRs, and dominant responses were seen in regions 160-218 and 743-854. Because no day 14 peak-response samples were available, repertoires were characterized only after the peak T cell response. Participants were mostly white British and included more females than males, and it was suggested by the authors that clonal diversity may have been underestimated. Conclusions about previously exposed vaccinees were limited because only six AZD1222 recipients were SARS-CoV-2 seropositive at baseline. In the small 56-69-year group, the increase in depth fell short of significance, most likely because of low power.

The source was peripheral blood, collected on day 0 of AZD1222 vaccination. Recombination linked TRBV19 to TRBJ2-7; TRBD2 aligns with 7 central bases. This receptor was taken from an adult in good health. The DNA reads TGTGCCAGTAGTACGGGGGGAGGCTCCTACGAGCAGTACTTC. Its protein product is CASSTGGGSYEQYF.